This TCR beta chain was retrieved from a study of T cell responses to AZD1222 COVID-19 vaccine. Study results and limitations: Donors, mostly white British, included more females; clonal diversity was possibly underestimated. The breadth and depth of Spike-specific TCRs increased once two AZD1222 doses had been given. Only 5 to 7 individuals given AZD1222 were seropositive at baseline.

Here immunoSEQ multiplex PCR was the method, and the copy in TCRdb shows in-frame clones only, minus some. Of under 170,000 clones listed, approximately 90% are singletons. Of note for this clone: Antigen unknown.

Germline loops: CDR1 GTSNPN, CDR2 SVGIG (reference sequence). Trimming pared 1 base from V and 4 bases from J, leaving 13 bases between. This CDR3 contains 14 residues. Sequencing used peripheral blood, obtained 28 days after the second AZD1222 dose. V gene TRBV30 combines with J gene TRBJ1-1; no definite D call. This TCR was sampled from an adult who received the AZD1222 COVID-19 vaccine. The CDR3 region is CAWSESGLSTEAFF. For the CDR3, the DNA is TGTGCCTGGAGTGAGTCAGGTCTGAGCACTGAAGCTTTCTTT.